These 22 T cell receptor beta chains originate from one sample sequenced in a study of CD8 T cell repertoires and HIV-1 epitope variants. No antigens are known for them. Sequencing was performed with immunoSEQ multiplex PCR; in TCRdb, only in-frame clones are kept and a portion is missing. The sample yields about 1,900 clones, more than 65% seen once. Sequencing was carried out using cultured CD8+ T cells derived from PBMCs. The receptor source for this set is a male donor with HIV.

This clone was seen only once. DNA for the CDR3: TGTGCCATCAGTGAGGCTAGCCGCTCCTACGAGCAGTACTTC. Its translation: CAISEASRSYEQYF. The chain employs TRBV10-3 and TRBJ2-7, with D possibly TRBD2 on 5 matching bases. The CDR3 is 14 amino acids. Trimming shortened V by 2 bases and J by 0 bases, and 8 bases separated the two germline ends. Germline CDR1 is ENHRY and CDR2 is SYGVKD.

The rearrangement uses TRBV5-4 and TRBJ2-7; tentative D call: TRBD2 (6 bases). Trimming cost V 3 bases and J 1 base, with 11 bases left between them. The V gene's germline CDR1 is SGHNT and CDR2 YYREEE (reference sequence). The CDR3 spans 14 residues. CDR3 sequence: CASSSGLNSYEQYF. In DNA, the CDR3 is TGTGCCAGCAGCTCGGGACTCAATTCCTACGAGCAGTACTTC.

The sample holds a few counts of this clone. The chain carries TRBV28 and TRBJ2-7; D might be TRBD1 (6 bases). V was cut by 5 bases and J by 4 bases, with 9 bases left in between. Per the germline V gene, CDR1 is MDHEN and CDR2 is SYDVKM. This CDR3 comprises 12 residues. The CDR3 DNA follows: TGTGCCAGCAGTCGGACAGTATACGAGCAGTACTTC. Translation: CASSRTVYEQYF.

This chain connects TRBV4-3 to TRBJ2-5; D possibly corresponds to TRBD2 (5 bases). CDR3 length: 14 amino acids. Trimming took 4 bases from V and 5 from J, leaving 14 bases between them. The germline CDR1 and CDR2 sequences are LGHNA and YSLEER. The CDR3 sequence: CASSLDPRAETQYF. CDR3 nucleotide sequence: TGCGCCAGCAGCCTGGATCCGAGGGCGGAGACCCAGTACTTC.

This clone was seen more than once but under ten times. The chain links TRBV4-3 to TRBJ1-2; no reliable D call. In germline, CDR1 is LGHNA, CDR2 YSLEER. The V end was cut by 0 bases, the J end by 0 bases, with 8 bases between. The length of the CDR3 is 15 residues. CDR3 DNA sequence: TGCGCCAGCAGCCAAGAGCTCGGATCTAACTATGGCTACACCTTC. This gives the protein CASSQELGSNYGYTF.

The V and J genes are TRBV28 and TRBJ2-7; D is ambiguous. The ends were cut back, 4 bases at V and 0 bases at J, with 16 bases in the middle. Germline assignment: CDR1 MDHEN and CDR2 SYDVKM. CDR3 length: 16 amino acids. The CDR3 is CASSSDQGVSSYEQYF. CDR3 DNA: TGTGCCAGCAGTTCCGACCAAGGTGTGAGCTCCTACGAGCAGTACTTC.

This clone has just a few counts. The chain is built from TRBV30 and TRBJ1-5, with 9 bases lining up with TRBD1. The CDR3 is 14 residues long. Germline V gene sequence: CDR1 GTSNPN, CDR2 SVGIG (reference sequence). V lost 2 bases and J lost 4; bases outside the gene matches: 3. The CDR3 nucleotides are TGTGCCTGGAGTCCCGGGACAGGGAATCAGCCCCAGCATTTT. Protein: CAWSPGTGNQPQHF.

The chain has TRBV14 and TRBJ2-7; a weak D match, TRBD1 (5 bases). This CDR3 contains 13 residues. The V end was cut by 3 bases, the J end by 3 bases, with 9 bases between. Germline V lookup: CDR1 SGHDN, CDR2 FVKESK. CDR3 sequence (DNA): TGTGCCAGCAGCCATTACCAGGGCTACGAGCAGTACTTC. Protein sequence: CASSHYQGYEQYF.

The chain joins TRBV10-3 to TRBJ1-1; weak D call: TRBD1 (5 bases). V lost 2 bases and J lost 2, with 12 bases in between. The CDR3 is 15 residues long. CDR1 is ENHRY and CDR2 is SYGVKD in the germline V gene. The CDR3, as DNA: TGTGCCATCAGTGAGCCTACGACAGCCAACACTGAAGCTTTCTTT. Protein product: CAISEPTTANTEAFF.

The chain uses TRBV4-1 and TRBJ2-7; D could derive from TRBD1 or TRBD2 (6 bases each). Trimming left V 4 bases short and J 5 bases short, with 15 bases between. The CDR3 runs to 14 residues. Germline loops: CDR1 MGHRA, CDR2 YSYEKL. CDR3: CASSRGGLADEQYF. DNA of the CDR3: TGCGCCAGCAGCCGAGGGGGGCTAGCTGACGAGCAGTACTTC.

This clone ranks as large. V is TRBV4-3 and J is TRBJ1-2; unclear D gene. The CDR3 has 16 amino acids. In germline, CDR1 is LGHNA, CDR2 YSLEER. Trimming stripped 0 bases from V and 3 bases from J, with 14 bases between. CDR3 sequence: CASSQDPVELDYGYTF. Here the CDR3 DNA reads TGCGCCAGCAGCCAAGATCCCGTCGAACTCGACTATGGCTACACCTTC.

This chain joins TRBV28 and TRBJ2-7; TRBD1 aligns across 7 bases. This CDR3 is built from 14 residues. V dropped 3 bases and J dropped 1; count of bases not matched to a gene: 3. Germline assignment: CDR1 MDHEN and CDR2 SYDVKM. The CDR3 sequence: CASSFVTGSYEQYF. The DNA of the CDR3 is TGTGCCAGCAGTTTTGTGACAGGGTCCTACGAGCAGTACTTC.

The rearrangement uses TRBV7-9 and TRBJ2-2, with 8 bases that match TRBD2. The CDR3 loop spans 14 amino acids. The germline CDR1 and CDR2 sequences are SEHNR and FQNEAQ (reference sequence). V shed 5 bases and J 6 bases; nucleotides not matched to a gene: 5. The CDR3 sequence is CASSPGTSAGELFF. CDR3 coding DNA: TGTGCCAGCAGCCCGGGGACTAGTGCCGGGGAGCTGTTTTTT.

The chain carries TRBV4-1 and TRBJ2-7; 10 positions agree with TRBD1. V dropped 5 bases and J dropped 2; count of bases not matched to a gene: 3. The CDR3 contains 14 residues. Per germline, CDR1 MGHRA and CDR2 YSYEKL. CDR3 in DNA: TGCGCCAGCAGCTCCGGGACAGGGGCCTACGAGCAGTACTTC. Translating it yields CASSSGTGAYEQYF.

The chain recombines TRBV11-1 with TRBJ1-2; a possible D gene is TRBD1 (5 bases). Trimming left V 4 bases short and J 1 base short, with 16 bases between. The length of the CDR3 is 16 residues. CDR1 and CDR2 (germline): SGHAT, FQDESV (reference sequence). CDR3 amino acids: CASSSAWGESNYGYTF. For the CDR3, the DNA is TGTGCCAGCAGCTCTGCCTGGGGGGAGAGTAACTATGGCTACACCTTC.

V is TRBV6-5 and J is TRBJ2-3; tentatively, D is TRBD2 (6 bases). This CDR3 contains 16 residues. The ends were cut back, 4 bases at V and 2 bases at J, with 16 bases in the middle. Germline V gene lookup returns CDR1 MNHEY and CDR2 SVGAGI. The CDR3 bases are TGTGCCAGCAGTTCAAATCCGGGACTCTCCACAGATACGCAGTATTTT. Its protein product is CASSSNPGLSTDTQYF.

The J gene is TRBJ2-7, the V gene TRBV7-8; D might be TRBD2 (5 bases). Trimming removed 1 base from V and 5 bases from J, with 9 bases in between. CDR1 and CDR2 from the germline V gene are SGHVS and FQNEAQ. The CDR3 totals 13 residues. The CDR3 DNA sequence: TGTGCCAGCAGCTTAGGAGGGTGGAACGAGCAGTACTTC. Its protein product is CASSLGGWNEQYF.

The chain couples TRBV9 to TRBJ1-1; D unresolved. V dropped 4 bases and J dropped 1 base, with 14 bases sitting between them. The CDR3 is made up of 15 amino acids. In germline, CDR1 is SGDLS, CDR2 YYNGEE. The CDR3 region is CASSPGGETNTEAFF. Here the CDR3 DNA reads TGTGCCAGCAGCCCAGGCGGGGAAACGAACACTGAAGCTTTCTTT.

The V and J genes are TRBV11-2 and TRBJ2-7; unclear D gene. Per germline, CDR1 SGHAT and CDR2 FQNNGV. This CDR3 region has 14 residues. V was shortened by 5 bases and J by 2 bases, with 13 bases between the two germline ends. For the CDR3, the DNA is TGTGCCAGCAGCGGTTGGAGTAATCCCTACGAGCAGTACTTC. Translating it yields CASSGWSNPYEQYF.

This clone was found a few times. The V gene is TRBV6-5, the J gene TRBJ2-6; no definite D call. The CDR3 sequence is 14 residues long. Trimming took 7 bases from V and 1 from J, leaving 8 bases between them. Germline lookup yields CDR1 MNHEY and CDR2 SVGAGI. Written as DNA, the CDR3 is TGTGCCAGCACCTTAGTATCTGGGGCCAACGTCCTGACTTTC. Translation: CASTLVSGANVLTF.

The V and J genes are TRBV11-3 and TRBJ2-5; 8 bases are a match to TRBD1. Germline trimming cut 3 bases from V and 2 bases from J; bases unmatched to any gene: 2. This CDR3 region has 14 residues. Germline V gene data show CDR1 as SGHNT and CDR2 as YENEEA. DNA for the CDR3: TGTGCCAGCAGCTTGGGGACAGGACAAGAGACCCAGTACTTC. Amino acids: CASSLGTGQETQYF.

V usage is TRBV19 and J usage is TRBJ1-1; the match to TRBD1 covers 7 bases. After removal of 5 bases from V and 3 bases from J, the junction contained 6 bases not matched to a gene. CDR3 size: 14 residues. Germline CDR1 LNHDA, CDR2 SQIVND (reference sequence). CDR3 nucleotide sequence: TGTGCCAGTAGTTCAGGGGGGTGGGACACTGAAGCTTTCTTT. Translated, it gives CASSSGGWDTEAFF. Full variable domain (remainder filled in from reference TRBV19 and TRBJ1-1): DGGITQSPKYLFRKEGQNVTLSCEQNLNHDAMYWYRQDPGQGLRLIYYSQIVNDFQKGDIAEGYSVSREKKESFPLTVTSAQKNPTAFYLCASSSGGWDTEAFFGQGTRLTVV.